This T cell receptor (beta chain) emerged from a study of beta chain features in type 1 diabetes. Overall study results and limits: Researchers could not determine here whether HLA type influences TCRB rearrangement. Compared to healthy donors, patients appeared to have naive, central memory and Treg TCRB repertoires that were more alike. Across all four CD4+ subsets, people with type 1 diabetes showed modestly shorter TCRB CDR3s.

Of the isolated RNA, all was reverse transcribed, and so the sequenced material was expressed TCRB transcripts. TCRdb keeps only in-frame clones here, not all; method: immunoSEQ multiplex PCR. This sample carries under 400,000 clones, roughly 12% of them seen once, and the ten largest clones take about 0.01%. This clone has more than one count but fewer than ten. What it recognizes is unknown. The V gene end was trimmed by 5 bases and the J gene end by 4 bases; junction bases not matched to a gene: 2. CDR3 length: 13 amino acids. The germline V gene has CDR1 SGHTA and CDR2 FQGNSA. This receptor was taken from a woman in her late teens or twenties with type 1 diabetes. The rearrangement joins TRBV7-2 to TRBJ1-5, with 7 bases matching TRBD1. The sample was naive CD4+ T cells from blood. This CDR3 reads CASSAGQNQPQHF. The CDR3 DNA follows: TGTGCCAGCAGCGCGGGACAGAATCAGCCCCAGCATTTT.